This T cell receptor beta chain was captured by sequencing in a study of blood T cell repertoires in COVID-19. Measured with immunoSEQ multiplex PCR; TCRdb has only the in-frame clones, and not every one. The sample consists of fewer than 300,000 clones, about 85% of them appearing once. V trimming: 5 bases; J trimming: 9 bases; junction bases outside the gene matches: 8. Germline V gene data show CDR1 as LNHDA and CDR2 as SQIVND (reference sequence). There are 14 residues in the CDR3. The sequencing sample was made of PBMCs or T cells enriched from blood (not recorded which). This TCR was sampled from a woman aged 45-65 years who had recovered from COVID-19. V and J are TRBV19 and TRBJ1-5, with 9 bases identical to TRBD1. CDR3 bases: TGTGCCAGTAGTCCTGGGACAGGGAGAGGGCCCCAGCATTTT. Its translation is CASSPGTGRGPQHF. The whole variable domain, filled in from reference TRBV19 and TRBJ1-5, reads DGGITQSPKYLFRKEGQNVTLSCEQNLNHDAMYWYRQDPGQGLRLIYYSQIVNDFQKGDIAEGYSVSREKKESFPLTVTSAQKNPTAFYLCASSPGTGRGPQHFGDGTRLSIL.